This T cell receptor beta chain was recorded in a study of blood T cells in healthy people across ages. This CDR3 spans 15 amino acids. The V gene lost 1 base and the J gene lost 7 bases, with 16 bases spanning the gap. Germline CDR1 reads SGHTA; CDR2 reads FQGNSA. Using a J-beta primer mix together with a sample-barcoded 5' primer, a second PCR was run for roughly 6 to 12 cycles. In TCRdb, the 5' RACE reads were re-called with MiXCR into one record per CDR3 protein. The sample consists of some 1.5 million distinct CDR3 sequences, roughly 27% of them appearing once. This chain connects TRBV7-2 to TRBJ1-2; D remains unclear. The source of this sequence is a woman younger than 45 in good health. The sequenced material came from blood. CDR3 in amino acids: CASSLGSQSAVGYTF. In DNA form, the CDR3 reads TGTGCCAGCAGCTTAGGTTCGCAGAGCGCCGTTGGCTACACCTTC. Variable domain in full (rest from reference TRBV7-2 and TRBJ1-2): GAGVSQSPSNKVTEKGKDVELRCDPISGHTALYWYRQSLGQGLEFLIYFQGNSAPDKSGLPSDRFSAERTGGSVSTLTIQRTQQEDSAVYLCASSLGSQSAVGYTFGSGTRLTVV.